Listed here are 17 T cell receptor beta chains from one sample, sequenced in a study of memory CD4+ T cells and cytomegalovirus serostatus. Measured with immunoSEQ multiplex PCR; TCRdb has only the in-frame clones, and not every one. The repertoire holds some 59,000 clones, with more than 75% as singletons. Single viable CD3+CD4+CD8-CD45RO+ cells were sorted as the memory CD4+ T cells. Sequencing was carried out using memory CD4+ T cells from blood. These receptor sequences come from an adult in good health and CMV-seronegative.

This clone was seen only once. The chain uses TRBV7-2 and TRBJ2-3, with D possibly being TRBD2 (7 bases). The length of the CDR3 is 15 residues. Per germline, CDR1 SGHTA and CDR2 FQGNSA. Deletions cut 4 bases from V and 1 base from J, with 12 bases between. The DNA for the CDR3 is TGTGCCAGCAGCTCCCCGCGGGGGCGCACAGATACGCAGTATTTT. Amino acid sequence: CASSSPRGRTDTQYF.

The chain combines TRBV18 with TRBJ2-7, with 7 bases matching TRBD1. The CDR3 sequence is 14 residues long. The germline V gene encodes CDR1 KGHSH and CDR2 LQKENI. The V gene end was trimmed by 0 bases and the J gene end by 3 bases; junction bases not matched to a gene: 2. CDR3 loop: CASSPPGGVYEQYF. The CDR3 DNA is TGTGCCAGCTCACCACCAGGGGGCGTCTACGAGCAGTACTTC.

The gene calls are TRBV29-1 and TRBJ2-3; the D is unclear. V was clipped by 4 bases and J by 4 bases, with 12 bases between them. Germline V gene data show CDR1 as SQVTM and CDR2 as ANQGSEA. The CDR3 totals 13 residues. The CDR3 spells CSVVRQLSDTQYF. DNA for the CDR3: TGCAGCGTTGTGCGGCAGCTTTCAGATACGCAGTATTTT.

This clone was detected only a few times. The V and J genes are TRBV6-5 and TRBJ1-2; TRBD1 aligns across 9 bases. V shed 6 bases, J shed 8 bases, and the junction held 13 bases outside the gene matches. CDR1 is MNHEY and CDR2 is SVGAGI in the germline V gene. CDR3 length: 15 residues. The CDR3 DNA reads TGTGCCAGCAGCCCTCCGGGACAGGGTGTCTGGGGCTACACCTTC. Its protein product is CASSPPGQGVWGYTF.

The rearrangement links TRBV28 to TRBJ1-1; weak D call: TRBD1 (6 bases). V lost 3 bases and J lost 1, with 6 bases in between. The CDR3 loop spans 13 amino acids. CDR1 is MDHEN and CDR2 is SYDVKM in the germline V gene. CDR3 loop: CASSLGQNTEAFF. The CDR3 DNA reads as TGTGCCAGCAGTTTGGGACAGAACACTGAAGCTTTCTTT.

The CDR3 nucleotides read TGTGCCAGCAGCTCCCGACTTGGGGGCCCCCAGTACTTC. Amino acid sequence: CASSSRLGGPQYF. This sequence joins TRBV7-9 and TRBJ2-5; possibly TRBD1 for D (6 bases). The V end was cut by 4 bases, the J end by 9 bases, with 15 bases between. The CDR3 sequence is 13 residues long. CDR1 is SEHNR, CDR2 FQNEAQ, per germline (reference sequence).

This clone was picked up a small number of times. V usage is TRBV11-2 and J usage is TRBJ2-1, with D possibly being TRBD1 (6 bases). V lost 1 base and J lost 7, with 14 bases in between. Germline-derived CDR1 and CDR2 are SGHAT and FQNNGV. The CDR3 extends over 15 amino acids. The CDR3 bases are TGTGCCAGCAGCTTAGTTACAGGGTTCGTAAATGAGCAGTTCTTC. It encodes CASSLVTGFVNEQFF. Filled out from reference TRBV11-2 and TRBJ2-1, the complete variable domain reads EAGVAQSPRYKIIEKRQSVAFWCNPISGHATLYWYQQILGQGPKLLIQFQNNGVVDDSQLPKDRFSAERLKGVDSTLKIQPAKLEDSAVYLCASSLVTGFVNEQFFGPGTRLTVL.

The chain is built from TRBV5-6 and TRBJ2-4; perhaps D is TRBD1 or TRBD2 (5 bases each). This CDR3 spans 15 amino acids. In germline, CDR1 is SGHDT, CDR2 YYEEEE. Deletions cut 0 bases from V and 6 bases from J, with 13 bases between. In DNA, the CDR3 is TGTGCCAGCAGCTTGGGTCCGGGGCCCAGAAACATTCAGTACTTC. Its protein product is CASSLGPGPRNIQYF.

The chain recombines TRBV4-1 with TRBJ2-1; the D gene is possibly TRBD2 (5 bases). The CDR3 is 15 residues long. V lost 4 bases and J lost 9, with 19 bases in between. Germline V CDR1 and CDR2: MGHRA, YSYEKL. CDR3 region: CASSPTGILVGEQFF. The CDR3 DNA reads as TGCGCCAGCAGCCCGACGGGAATCTTAGTTGGTGAGCAGTTCTTC.

The J gene is TRBJ2-7, the V gene TRBV7-3; no firm D call. The CDR3 spans 15 residues. The ends were cut back, 2 bases at V and 0 bases at J, with 11 bases in the middle. Germline CDR1 is SGHTA and CDR2 is FQGTGA. Written as DNA, the CDR3 is TGTGCCAGCAGCTTATTCGGGCAGACCTCCTACGAGCAGTACTTC. The encoded protein is CASSLFGQTSYEQYF.

This clone was detected once. The gene calls are TRBV10-1 and TRBJ2-2; TRBD1 matches at 8 bases. The V gene's germline CDR1 is WNHNN and CDR2 SYGVQD (reference sequence). With V trimmed by 2 bases and J by 7 bases, 3 bases remained unmatched. CDR3 length: 14 amino acids. The CDR3 region is CASSEGQGFGELFF. The CDR3 coding sequence is TGCGCCAGCAGTGAGGGACAGGGTTTCGGGGAGCTGTTTTTT.

The chain recombines TRBV4-2 with TRBJ1-1, with unresolved D. Germline CDR1 LGHNA, CDR2 YNFKEQ. This CDR3 contains 14 residues. Trimming pared 10 bases from V and 1 base from J, leaving 16 bases between. The CDR3 coding sequence is TGTGCCACCTCAATTCAACCCGGGAACACTGAAGCTTTCTTT. Its protein product is CATSIQPGNTEAFF.

V gene TRBV21-1 combines with J gene TRBJ2-7; the table assigns TRBD2, which was not confirmed against the DNA. TRBV21-1 is assigned pseudogene status. CDR3 length equals 15 residues. CDR3: CASSSGGRARDEQYF. As DNA, the CDR3 is TGTGCCAGCAGCAGCGGCGGGAGGGCCAGGGACGAGCAGTACTTC.

This chain uses TRBV7-8 with TRBJ2-7, with 7 bases that match TRBD1. The CDR3 totals 15 residues. After removal of 7 bases from V and 4 bases from J, the junction contained 13 bases not matched to a gene. In germline, CDR1 is SGHVS, CDR2 FQNEAQ. Here the CDR3 reads CASTPDRTGLYEQYF. The CDR3 coding sequence is TGTGCCAGCACGCCGGACAGGACTGGGTTATACGAGCAGTACTTC.

This rearrangement joins TRBV14 to TRBJ1-3; 7 bases line up with TRBD1. Trimming cost V 7 bases and J 0 bases; bases outside gene matches: 18. The CDR3 totals 19 residues. The germline V gene encodes CDR1 SGHDN and CDR2 FVKESK. The CDR3 region is CASTPPKKQGLSSGNTIYF. DNA of the CDR3: TGTGCCAGCACCCCTCCCAAAAAACAGGGGTTGAGCTCTGGAAACACCATATATTTT.

This rearrangement joins TRBV7-9 to TRBJ2-2; D perhaps matches TRBD2 (6 bases). CDR1 and CDR2 (germline): SEHNR, FQNEAQ (reference sequence). This CDR3 is 14 amino acids long. Trimming removed 5 bases at V and 10 bases at J, with 17 bases between. The CDR3 DNA is TGTGCCAGCAGCCCGGAGATCGTAGCGGTGGAGCTGTTTTTT. It codes for CASSPEIVAVELFF.

The chain recombines TRBV19 with TRBJ1-2; D possibly corresponds to TRBD1 (6 bases). Germline CDR1 is LNHDA and CDR2 is SQIVND (reference sequence). The CDR3 covers 14 residues. V was clipped by 3 bases and J by 4 bases, with 12 bases between them. The CDR3 region is CASSMVGGPYGYTF. CDR3 bases: TGTGCCAGTAGTATGGTTGGGGGGCCCTATGGCTACACCTTC.